The 30 T cell receptor beta chains below all came from one sample that was sequenced in a study of blood T cell repertoires in COVID-19. TCRdb keeps only in-frame clones here, not all; method: immunoSEQ multiplex PCR. The sample has approximately 160,000 clones, more than 70% seen once; the top ten hold about 6%. Sequenced input: PBMCs or T cells enriched from blood (not recorded which). All receptors derive from a man aged 35-49 years who had recovered from COVID-19.

In this sample, this clone turned up a few times. The rearrangement uses TRBV3-1 (or the pseudogene TRBV3-2) and TRBJ2-6, with a tentative D call TRBD1 (6 bases). Deletions cut 6 bases from V and 3 bases from J, with 9 bases between. Germline V gives CDR1 LGHDT, CDR2 YNNKEL (reference sequence). This CDR3 region has 14 residues. The CDR3, as DNA: TGTGCCAGCAGTTCAGGGGTTGGGGCCAACGTCCTGACTTTC. Residues: CASSSGVGANVLTF.

The gene calls are TRBV24-1 and TRBJ2-3, with no clear D. V gave up 4 bases and J gave up 5 bases, with 9 bases separating them. CDR1 is KGHDR and CDR2 is SFDVKD in the germline V gene. CDR3 length equals 13 residues. CDR3 residues: CATSESVLDTQYF. The CDR3, as DNA: TGTGCCACCAGTGAGTCGGTTCTAGATACGCAGTATTTT.

The CDR3 region is CASSYWSDGGDEQFF. CDR3 nucleotide sequence: TGTGCCAGCAGTTACTGGAGTGATGGGGGGGATGAGCAGTTCTTC. The chain carries TRBV6-5 and TRBJ2-1; TRBD2 agrees at 7 bases. CDR1 is MNHEY and CDR2 is SVGAGI in the germline V gene. The CDR3 is 15 residues long. Unmatched junction bases numbered 8, after V lost 1 base and J lost 8 bases.

CDR3 bases: TGTGCCAGCAGCTTTACAGGGGGAACCTACGAGCAGTACGTC. This sequence encodes CASSFTGGTYEQYV. The J gene is TRBJ2-7, the V gene TRBV5-5; 8 nucleotides match TRBD1. Germline V gene sequence: CDR1 SGHKS, CDR2 YYEKEE (reference sequence). The CDR3 is 14 residues long. The J segment lost 2 bases and the V segment lost 2 bases, leaving 3 bases of the junction unmatched.

Ten or more counts support this clone. Other nucleotide sequences from this sample produce the same CDR3. This chain uses TRBV6-5 with TRBJ1-2; TRBD1 aligns across 10 bases. The J segment lost 4 bases and the V segment lost 0 bases, leaving 5 bases of the junction unmatched. Germline CDR1 is MNHEY and CDR2 is SVGAGI. This CDR3 spans 16 amino acids. CDR3 sequence: CASSYSRTGGGYGYTF. The DNA for the CDR3 is TGTGCCAGCAGTTACTCAAGGACAGGGGGTGGCTATGGCTACACCTTC.

CDR3 amino acids: CASRIRDTSYEQYF. DNA for the CDR3: TGTGCCAGCAGAATACGGGACACTTCCTACGAGCAGTACTTC. V and J are TRBV6-5 and TRBJ2-7, with TRBD1 as a possible D gene (6 bases). The CDR3 extends over 14 amino acids. The germline V and J ends were trimmed by 6 bases and 1 base, with 13 bases remaining between them. CDR1 MNHEY and CDR2 SVGAGI come from the germline V gene.

This chain connects TRBV9 to TRBJ2-5, with 7 positions matching TRBD2. The junction had 10 bases not matched to a gene; V was cut back by 3 bases and J by 5 bases. From germline, CDR1 is SGDLS and CDR2 YYNGEE. The length of the CDR3 is 15 residues. The CDR3 DNA reads as TGTGCCAGCAGCGGTGGGCTAGCGGTCGCTGAGACCCAGTACTTC. It yields the protein CASSGGLAVAETQYF. The entire variable domain, with the rest obtained from reference TRBV9 and TRBJ2-5, is as follows: DSGVTQTPKHLITATGQRVTLRCSPRSGDLSVYWYQQSLDQGLQFLIQYYNGEERAKGNILERFSAQQFPDLHSELNLSSLELGDSALYFCASSGGLAVAETQYFGPGTRLLVL.

The CDR3 protein is CASSFPEGREDTEAFF. In nucleotides, the CDR3 is TGTGCCAGCAGCTTCCCCGAGGGCAGAGAAGACACTGAAGCTTTCTTT. The V gene is TRBV5-4, the J gene TRBJ1-1; D not certain. Germline V gives CDR1 SGHNT, CDR2 YYREEE (reference sequence). The CDR3 runs to 16 residues. V was clipped by 2 bases and J by 3 bases, with 17 bases between them.

The chain employs TRBV7-6 and TRBJ1-1; possibly TRBD1 for D (6 bases). V lost 5 bases and J 0 bases, leaving 10 bases between the germline ends. CDR3 length equals 14 residues. Germline lookup yields CDR1 SGHVS and CDR2 FNYEAQ. The CDR3 nucleotides read TGTGCCAGCAGCCCAGGGGCCCTGAACACTGAAGCTTTCTTT. Its translation is CASSPGALNTEAFF.

This clone occurred a few times. The chain links TRBV11-3 to TRBJ1-6, with D maybe TRBD1 (6 bases). The CDR3 has 14 amino acids. V lost 3 bases, J lost 9 bases, and 12 bases lay in between. Germline V gene data show CDR1 as SGHNT and CDR2 as YENEEA. CDR3 residues: CASSLDSFGSPLHF. For the CDR3, the DNA is TGTGCCAGCAGCTTGGACAGCTTTGGTTCACCCCTCCACTTT.

V is TRBV6-5 and J is TRBJ2-1; 8 bases line up with TRBD2. Losses at the gene ends were 6 bases for V and 15 bases for J; bases not matched to a gene: 16. The CDR3 has 14 amino acids. CDR1 and CDR2 (germline): MNHEY, SVGAGI. The CDR3 DNA reads TGTGCCAGCAGCCCCTTAGGACTAGCCCCCTTGCCGTTCTTC. Amino acids: CASSPLGLAPLPFF.

CDR3: CASSDGGALYEQYV. The CDR3 nucleotides are TGTGCCAGCAGTGATGGCGGGGCCCTCTACGAGCAGTACGTC. V is TRBV6-1 and J is TRBJ2-7, with D possibly matching TRBD2 (6 bases). Trimming cost V 3 bases and J 3 bases, with 12 bases left between them. The CDR3 is made up of 14 amino acids. The V gene's germline CDR1 is MNHNS and CDR2 SASEGT.

This chain joins TRBV30 and TRBJ1-3, with no clear D. CDR3 length: 13 residues. V lost 5 bases to trimming and J lost 5 bases, with 13 bases between them. CDR1 is GTSNPN and CDR2 is SVGIG in the germline V gene (reference sequence). The CDR3 nucleotides read TGTGCCTGGGGCAGGCTAACAAGAAACACCATATATTTT. Amino acid sequence: CAWGRLTRNTIYF.

The rearrangement joins TRBV30 to TRBJ1-1; TRBD1 might be the D (5 bases). The CDR3 is 15 residues long. V lost 0 bases, J lost 6 bases, and 17 bases lay in between. Germline V gene data show CDR1 as GTSNPN and CDR2 as SVGIG (reference sequence). The CDR3: CAWSVLPQGGPEAFF. The CDR3 DNA reads as TGTGCCTGGAGTGTACTTCCGCAGGGAGGGCCTGAAGCTTTCTTT.

The J gene is TRBJ1-4, the V gene TRBV4-2, with a possible D match to TRBD1 (6 bases). The ends were cut back, 3 bases at V and 0 bases at J, with 8 bases in the middle. The CDR3 totals 15 residues. Per germline, CDR1 LGHNA and CDR2 YNFKEQ. The chain's CDR3 is CASSQDSSTNEKLFF. The CDR3 bases are TGTGCCAGCAGCCAGGACAGTTCAACTAATGAAAAACTGTTTTTT.

The chain has TRBV6-5 and TRBJ2-1, with D unclear. The CDR3 sequence is 14 residues long. The ends were cut back, 6 bases at V and 0 bases at J, with 9 bases in the middle. Germline-derived CDR1 and CDR2 are MNHEY and SVGAGI. CDR3 nucleotide sequence: TGTGCCAGCAGGACCCTAGGCTCCTACAATGAGCAGTTCTTC. Protein product: CASRTLGSYNEQFF.

This clone was seen a single time. This chain uses TRBV19 with TRBJ2-2; no definite D call. The CDR3 has 14 amino acids. V lost 1 base and J 4 bases, leaving 7 bases between the germline ends. CDR1 LNHDA and CDR2 SQIVND come from the germline V gene (reference sequence). CDR3 in DNA: TGTGCCAGTAGTATAGCCAGGCTCACCGGGGAGCTGTTTTTT. Encoded protein: CASSIARLTGELFF.

As DNA, the CDR3 is TGTGCCAGCAGCCTCGAAGGGGATCAGCCCCAGCATTTT. This sequence encodes CASSLEGDQPQHF. The V call is TRBV7-9, the J call TRBJ1-5, with TRBD1 as a possible D gene (5 bases). This CDR3 has 13 amino acids. V dropped 5 bases and J dropped 5 bases, with 10 bases sitting between them. Germline lookup yields CDR1 SEHNR and CDR2 FQNEAQ (reference sequence). Full variable domain (remainder filled in from reference TRBV7-9 and TRBJ1-5): DTGVSQNPRHKITKRGQNVTFRCDPISEHNRLYWYRQTLGQGPEFLTYFQNEAQLEKSRLLSDRFSAERPKGSFSTLEIQRTEQGDSAMYLCASSLEGDQPQHFGDGTRLSIL.

The chain carries TRBV7-6 and TRBJ1-6, with D perhaps TRBD1 (5 bases). This CDR3 comprises 17 residues. Germline V gene sequence: CDR1 SGHVS, CDR2 FNYEAQ. Deletions cut 4 bases from V and 2 bases from J, with 15 bases between. The CDR3 here is CASSWGDEGTYNSPLHF. CDR3 DNA: TGTGCCAGCAGCTGGGGGGATGAGGGTACCTATAATTCACCCCTCCACTTT.

The chain couples TRBV10-3 to TRBJ2-3; weak D call: TRBD2 (5 bases). Germline V gives CDR1 ENHRY, CDR2 SYGVKD. V was pared by 7 bases and J by 0 bases, with 14 bases between. The CDR3 covers 15 residues. CDR3 DNA: TGTGCCATCAAAGGACTTCTTCAGAGCACAGATACGCAGTATTTT. It encodes CAIKGLLQSTDTQYF.

The rearrangement links TRBV11-2 to TRBJ2-2; tentative D call: TRBD1 (6 bases). The CDR3 loop spans 16 amino acids. Trimming stripped 5 bases from V and 3 bases from J, with 16 bases between. CDR1 and CDR2 (germline): SGHAT, FQNNGV. CDR3 sequence: CASSHGTGQYTGELFF. Here the CDR3 DNA reads TGTGCCAGCAGCCATGGAACAGGGCAGTACACCGGGGAGCTGTTTTTT.

As to this clone: With a much larger clone just one base away, this may be a read error. This chain connects TRBV5-1 to TRBJ1-1; 7 bases map to TRBD1. J was trimmed by 0 bases and V by 3 bases; bases with no gene match: 2. In germline, CDR1 is SGHRS, CDR2 YFSETQ. This CDR3 is 14 amino acids long. The CDR3 DNA reads as TGCGCCAGCAGCTCGGGACAGTTGAACACTGAAGCTTTCTTT. It yields the protein CASSSGQLNTEAFF.

The chain is built from TRBV6-6 and TRBJ1-1; D is ambiguous. V was trimmed by 6 bases and J by 7 bases, leaving 12 bases between them. This CDR3 comprises 12 residues. Germline V gives CDR1 MNHNY, CDR2 SVGAGI (reference sequence). CDR3 amino acids: CASSPPGDEAFF. The CDR3 DNA sequence: TGTGCCAGCAGCCCGCCGGGAGATGAAGCTTTCTTT.

The J gene is TRBJ1-3, the V gene TRBV18, with a tentative D call TRBD1 (5 bases). Between the trimmed V and J ends, which lost 2 bases and 4 bases, there was a span of 6 bases. CDR1 is KGHSH, CDR2 LQKENI, per germline. The CDR3 contains 13 residues. The CDR3 sequence is CASSPGAGNTIYF. The CDR3 DNA sequence: TGTGCCAGCTCACCAGGGGCCGGAAACACCATATATTTT.

This rearrangement joins TRBV28 to TRBJ1-2, with 10 bases matching TRBD1. The CDR3 loop spans 13 amino acids. J lost 8 bases, V lost 6 bases, and 6 bases had no gene match. Germline V CDR1 and CDR2: MDHEN, SYDVKM. Written as DNA, the CDR3 is TGTGCCAGCAGCCTAGGGGACAGGGGAGGCTACACCTTC. Its translation is CASSLGDRGGYTF.

The rearrangement links TRBV9 to TRBJ2-5; 11 positions match TRBD2. The CDR3 contains 15 residues. Trimming removed 5 bases from V and 2 bases from J; junction bases left unmatched: 5. The germline V gene has CDR1 SGDLS and CDR2 YYNGEE. The CDR3 region is CASSTSGGIQETQYF. CDR3 bases: TGTGCCAGCAGTACTAGCGGGGGCATACAAGAGACCCAGTACTTC.

This clone was counted only a few times. The chain couples TRBV9 to TRBJ2-2; 10 positions agree with TRBD2. Trimming removed 3 bases from V and 4 bases from J; junction bases left unmatched: 15. CDR1 and CDR2 from the germline V gene are SGDLS and YYNGEE. The CDR3 consists of 19 residues. CDR3 sequence: CASSGSGGIPVAGTGELFF. The CDR3 DNA is TGTGCCAGCAGCGGTAGCGGGGGGATACCCGTCGCGGGCACCGGGGAGCTGTTTTTT.

This chain links TRBV7-9 with TRBJ1-1; TRBD1 matches 9 bases. The CDR3 consists of 15 residues. The germline V gene has CDR1 SEHNR and CDR2 FQNEAQ (reference sequence). Trimming cost V 4 bases and J 4 bases; bases outside gene matches: 7. CDR3 amino acids: CASSSGQGRGTEAFF. CDR3 DNA sequence: TGTGCCAGCAGCTCGGGACAGGGTCGCGGCACTGAAGCTTTCTTT.

The chain recombines TRBV18 with TRBJ2-2, with 7 bases aligning to TRBD1. V trimming: 0 bases; J trimming: 3 bases; junction bases outside the gene matches: 4. The CDR3 runs to 16 residues. Germline-derived CDR1 and CDR2 are KGHSH and LQKENI. CDR3 sequence reads: CASSPPRQGYTGELFF. The DNA of the CDR3 is TGTGCCAGCTCACCACCGAGACAGGGATACACCGGGGAGCTGTTTTTT.

The chain couples TRBV5-6 to TRBJ1-4, with D possibly matching TRBD1 (5 bases). Deletions cut 5 bases from V and 0 bases from J, with 17 bases between. The CDR3 totals 17 residues. Germline CDR1 reads SGHDT; CDR2 reads YYEEEE. CDR3: CASSFSGHIATNEKLFF. CDR3 bases: TGTGCCAGCAGTTTTTCCGGACACATTGCAACTAATGAAAAACTGTTTTTT.